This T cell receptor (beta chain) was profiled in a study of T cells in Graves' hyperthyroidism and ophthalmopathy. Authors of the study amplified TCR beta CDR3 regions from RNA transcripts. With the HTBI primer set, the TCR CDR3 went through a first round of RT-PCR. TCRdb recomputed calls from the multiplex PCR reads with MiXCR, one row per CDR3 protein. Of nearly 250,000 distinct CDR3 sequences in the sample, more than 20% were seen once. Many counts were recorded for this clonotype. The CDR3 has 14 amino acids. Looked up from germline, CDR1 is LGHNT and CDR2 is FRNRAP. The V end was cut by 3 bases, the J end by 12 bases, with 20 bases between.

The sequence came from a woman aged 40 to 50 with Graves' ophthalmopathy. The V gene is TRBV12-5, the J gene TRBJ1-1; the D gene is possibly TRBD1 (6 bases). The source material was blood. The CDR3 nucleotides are TGTGCTAGTGGTTTTTCCGGGGGCGCGGATTCTACTTTCTTT. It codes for CASGFSGGADSTFF.